This T cell receptor (beta chain) derives from a study of T cell responses to AZD1222 COVID-19 vaccine. Study observations and caveats: Donors were mostly white British, more females; clonal diversity possibly underestimated.

V lost 7 bases to trimming and J lost 6 bases, with 9 bases between them. From germline, CDR1 is KGHDR and CDR2 SFDVKD. The CDR3 runs to 12 residues. A note on this clone: Its antigen remains unidentified.

Profiling relied on immunoSEQ multiplex PCR, and the TCRdb table lists in-frame clones only, not all of them. The sample has some 140,000 clones; roughly nine tenths are singletons. This receptor was identified in an adult in good health. The specimen comprised peripheral blood, sampled on day 0 of MenACWY control vaccination. The chain recombines TRBV24-1 with TRBJ2-1; D remains unclear. CDR3 bases: TGTGCCACCAGCCGACCGACCAATGAGCAGTTCTTC. The encoded protein is CATSRPTNEQFF.